The sequence of this T cell receptor beta chain was determined in a study of beta chain features in type 1 diabetes. About the research overall: Comparable age, gender and cell yields were observed in patients relative to healthy donors. Examined across all samples were around 110,000,000 sorted cells.

Study-wide results and limits: VDJ junctions in type 1 diabetes patients carried more deletions and fewer insertions. Type 1 diabetes patients had moderately but significantly shorter TCRB CDR3s in all four CD4+ subsets.

Trimming stripped 2 bases from V and 4 bases from J, with 4 bases between. This CDR3 has 12 residues. From germline, CDR1 is SGHTA and CDR2 FQGNSA. This clone occurred many times. Its specificity is unknown. Cells sorted by CD45RO/CCR7/CD25/CD127/CD95/CD27 comprised CD4+ naive, central memory, regulatory and stem cell-like memory cells. Since all of the isolated RNA was reverse transcribed, expressed TCRB transcripts were what got sequenced. Sequencing was performed with immunoSEQ multiplex PCR; in TCRdb, only in-frame clones are kept and a portion is missing. Of about 390,000 clones in the sample, 8% to 10% were seen once.

This TCR came from a man aged 25 to 40 with type 1 diabetes. Input material: central memory CD4+ T cells from blood. This chain links TRBV7-2 with TRBJ2-3, with D hard to call. The DNA for the CDR3 is TGTGCCAGCAGCTTAACCGCAGATACGCAGTATTTT. Translating it yields CASSLTADTQYF.